This T cell receptor beta chain was obtained from a study of blood T cell repertoires in COVID-19 (dated by TCRdb to about 2020). Turning to the overall study: The collaborator samples originated in the United States, Italy and Spain and spanned the acute and convalescent phases of COVID-19. The prospective study material was composed of cDNA or gDNA derived from T cells, B-cell-depleted T cells, or PBMCs. The dataset comprised deeply sampled blood TCRbeta repertoires from subjects exposed to, actively infected with, or recovered from COVID-19. The repertoires were made available in a free public database intended to serve as a resource for research on the immune response to SARS-CoV-2. The samples were drawn from two sources: the first 160 participants of the ongoing ImmuneRACE study, and 1,000 to 1,500 subjects contributed by 6 global collaborators. Sample metadata almost always included a de-identified subject ID, COVID-19 status, age in years and sex. Where available, HLA class I and class II types were obtained from metadata supplied by the sample provider rather than from assay-based typing. What the research found in general, with its limitations: Clinical and demographic metadata were provided uncurated, with the amount varying by source and participant.

The V and J ends are trimmed by 2 bases and 7 bases, leaving 8 bases between them. Sequences LNHDA (CDR1) and SQIVND (CDR2) are obtained from the germline V gene (reference sequence). The CDR3 sequence holds 12 residues, the cysteine and phenylalanine included. Only the CDR3 region is kept as DNA, spanning 36 bases read in frame from base 1. Enrolling through a virtual design, the prospective study's participants ranged in age from about 18 to 100 years and lived across more than 20 United States geographic areas. Cohort assignment in the prospective study relied on participant-reported clinical history from a screening survey and a study questionnaire. Recovered participants in ImmuneRACE Cohort 3 were defined as having two consecutive negative NP/OP PCR tests, clearance from a healthcare professional, or resolution of symptoms. In the prospective study, whole blood, serum and a nasopharyngeal or oropharyngeal swab were collected from each participant by mobile phlebotomists. Additional blood draws and questionnaires over an approximately 2-month period could optionally be provided by prospective study participants. Before DNA extraction, prospective study blood samples were shipped either frozen or at room temperature.

Of note for this clone: The clone's antigen remains unknown. Nothing much larger sits one base from this clone, and base qualities are not available.

TCRbeta CDR3 regions were amplified from genomic DNA by means of the immunoSEQ Assay, a bias-controlled multiplex PCR. In the paper's pipeline: The number of nucleated cells in each sample was estimated by amplification of reference gene primers within the assay. To quantify the absolute abundance of each unique TCRbeta CDR3 rearrangement, sequence reads were collapsed and filtered. Productive Simpson clonality was computed per sample as the square root of Simpson's diversity index over productive rearrangements. Sourced from immuneACCESS, this table was stored by TCRdb with only in-frame sequences that have V and J called. A share of the clones is absent; for the studies checked, an unresolved V gene accounts for under half, and the remainder has no known explanation. The V and J calls and the clone size are those of that table, but D and trimming were determined from the DNA. The table for this sample lists about 250,000 clones; 80% to 90% of them were counted only once. Together, the top ten hold over 1.5% of the sample.

The chain employs TRBV19 and TRBJ1-2; the D gene lacks a confident call. The origin of this receptor is a man between 35 and 55 years old who had recovered from COVID-19. The material sequenced was PBMCs or T cells enriched from blood (not recorded which). The CDR3 region reads CASSISGRGYTF. The sequence in DNA is TGTGCCAGTAGTATATCTGGCCGTGGCTACACCTTC. Full variable domain (CDR3 extended with the reference TRBV19 and TRBJ1-2 proteins): DGGITQSPKYLFRKEGQNVTLSCEQNLNHDAMYWYRQDPGQGLRLIYYSQIVNDFQKGDIAEGYSVSREKKESFPLTVTSAQKNPTAFYLCASSISGRGYTFGSGTRLTVV.